This T cell receptor (beta chain) was captured in a study of cytotoxic CD8 clonotypes in ibrutinib-treated CLL. Study in general: Samples averaged approximately 250,000 productive templates and approximately 100,000 productive rearrangements. Findings of the study overall: Samples were collected at differing times from sustained-remission and progressing patients. Clonality (at baseline) was higher than in age-matched healthy donors and tracked circulating CD8+ T-cell counts.

Method: immunoSEQ multiplex PCR; TCRdb's copy keeps in-frame clones and lacks some. This sample has about 200,000 clones, with around 72% found just once. CDR1 is SNHLY and CDR2 is FYNNEI in the germline V gene. The ends were cut back, 6 bases at V and 3 bases at J, with 9 bases in the middle. The CDR3 totals 12 residues. With regard to this clone: Antigen unknown.

The source of this sequence is a human donor with chronic lymphocytic leukemia. The chain joins TRBV2 to TRBJ2-7; unclear D gene. The sample here was PBMCs, taken after 24 months of ibrutinib treatment. The CDR3 region is CASSLQNYEQYF. CDR3 sequence (DNA): TGTGCCAGCAGCCTCCAAAACTACGAGCAGTACTTC. Full variable domain (outside the CDR3, taken from reference TRBV2 and TRBJ2-7): EPEVTQTPSHQVTQMGQEVILRCVPISNHLYFYWYRQILGQKVEFLVSFYNNEISEKSEIFDDQFSVERPDGSNFTLKIRSTKLEDSAMYFCASSLQNYEQYFGPGTRLTVT.